This T cell receptor beta chain emerged from a study of shared clonotypes between healthy human individuals (dated by TCRdb to about 2020). Context from the whole study: The cohort comprised two women and a few men aged 18 to 49 years. For each donor, three plates each were used for CD4 naive and CD4 memory, two plates were used for CD8 naive, and one plate was used for CD8 memory. Blood TCR repertoires of several healthy adults were deeply sequenced to estimate repertoire size and the extent of clonotype sharing between individuals. To increase sequencing depth and limit assay-specific biases, different laboratories used diverse techniques to prepare libraries and sequence TCR repertoires. Each donor's leukapheresis produced roughly between about 0.8 and 10 billion PBMCs. The study at large found these results: Compared with non-shared clonotypes, the clonotypes found in all four sorted-subset donors had higher generation probabilities. Sampling was restricted to blood, and TCR repertoires in tissues likely differ from the TCR repertoires found in blood. About 4.5% of naive CD4, 3.5% of naive CD8, approximately 2.2% of memory CD4, and about 0.4% of memory CD8 clonotypes were shared across several donors. The small number of donors limited the genetic and exposure-history diversity represented. Rarefaction of sorted-subset datasets indicated incomplete sequencing despite the large sequencing depth. Naive subsets generally had larger estimated clonotype richness than memory subsets did. Pairwise subsampling indicated that sequencing depth was expected to affect the degree of clonotype sharing among donors.

CD8 naive samples were CD45RO-negative cells positively selected for CCR7, giving a CD45RA+CCR7+ population that excluded TemRA cells. The donors were healthy, HIV-negative adults who had no recently reported acute infections or vaccinations. Only Caucasian adults living in Nashville, Tennessee, USA were represented among the donors. Blood was obtained by leukapheresis, after which PBMCs were separated by Ficoll-Histopaque density gradient centrifugation and cryopreserved in liquid nitrogen vapor phase. Analytical flow cytometry was used to check the purity and quantity of every magnetically sorted T cell population. Genomic DNA was isolated from every sorted fraction and measured by UV absorbance on a Nanodrop 2000c. V loses 2 bases of germline sequence and J loses 1 base, and the interval between the two ends is 11 bases. Spanning cysteine to phenylalanine, the CDR3 consists of 15 amino acids. Just CDR3 DNA is preserved here, 45 bases in frame from base 1. Based on the germline V gene, the CDR1 and CDR2 sequences are MDHEN and SYDVKM.

As regards this clone: Its specific antigen is unknown. Within one base of it there is no much larger clone, and no base qualities were kept.

Using the deep immunoSEQ assay, TCR CDR3 regions were amplified from genomic DNA by multiplex PCR. Genomic DNA extracted from each cell subset was distributed evenly over all wells of several immunoSEQ 96-well plates, and each plate served as one replicate. For sorted subsets, 200 ng of genomic DNA, equivalent to around 31,000 T cell genomes, went into each replicate PCR. Purified libraries were measured with a Qubit 3.0 fluorometer, size-checked on a Bioanalyzer 2100, and measured again with the KAPA Library Quantification kit. A separate single-read 150-cycle Illumina NextSeq 550 flow cell was used to sequence each immunoSEQ 96-well plate. Per the authors' processing: The immunoSEQ output contained only junctional sequences without quality scores, so filtering could not match that applied to full-length reads. Sequences were annotated with PyIR, a Python wrapper for IgBLAST v1.9, using IMGT germline references to assign V/J genes and CDR3. Reads were removed for weak V/J assignments (E-value above 1e-6), missing CDR3, stop codons, out-of-frame junctions, or ambiguous translated residues. A V3J clonotype was defined by an identical inferred V gene, J gene, and CDR3 amino acid sequence. The percentage overlap between two repertoires was calculated by dividing the number of shared unique clonotypes by the size of the smaller repertoire. Repertoire richness was assessed with RTK rarefaction, the Chao1 estimator, and Recon v2.1 estimates of unobserved clonotypes. For all TCRbeta clonotypes obtained by the gDNA method from several donors, generation probabilities were computed with OLGA. Drawn from immuneACCESS, this table holds only the in-frame rearrangements with V and J called that TCRdb kept. Clones are partly lost; checked studies trace under half to an unresolved V gene and leave the rest unexplained. V and J calls and clone size are given by that table; D and trimming were obtained from the DNA. The sample table lists 550,000 to 650,000 clones, approximately 96% of them with a count of one. Roughly 0.1% of the sample is held by the ten biggest clonotypes.

This sequence was found in a woman aged 30 to 39 in good health. Sequences were obtained from naive CD8+ T cells sorted from blood. Interpreted using the paper, the cell subset or site label stands for: CD45RA+CCR7+. The rearrangement joined TRBV28 to TRBJ1-2; no D gene is confidently identified. The CDR3 is CASSLTITVNYGYTF. In nucleotide form, the sequence is TGTGCCAGCAGTTTAACCATCACAGTTAACTATGGCTACACCTTC.